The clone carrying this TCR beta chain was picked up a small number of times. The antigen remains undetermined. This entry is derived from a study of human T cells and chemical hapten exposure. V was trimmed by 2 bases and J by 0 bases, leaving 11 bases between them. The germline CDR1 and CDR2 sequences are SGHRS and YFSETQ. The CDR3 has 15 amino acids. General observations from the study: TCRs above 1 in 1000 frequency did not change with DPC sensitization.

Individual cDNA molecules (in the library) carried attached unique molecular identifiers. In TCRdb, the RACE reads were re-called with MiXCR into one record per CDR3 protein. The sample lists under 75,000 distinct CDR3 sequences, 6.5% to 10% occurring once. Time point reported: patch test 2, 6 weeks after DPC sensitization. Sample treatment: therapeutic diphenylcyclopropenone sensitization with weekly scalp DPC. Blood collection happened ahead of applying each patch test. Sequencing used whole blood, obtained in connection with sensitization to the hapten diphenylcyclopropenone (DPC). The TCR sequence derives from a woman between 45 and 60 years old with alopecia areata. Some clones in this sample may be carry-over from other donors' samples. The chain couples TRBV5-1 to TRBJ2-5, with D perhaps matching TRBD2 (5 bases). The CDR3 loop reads CASSLDGVYQETQYF. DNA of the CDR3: TGCGCCAGCAGCTTAGACGGGGTGTACCAAGAGACCCAGTACTTC.